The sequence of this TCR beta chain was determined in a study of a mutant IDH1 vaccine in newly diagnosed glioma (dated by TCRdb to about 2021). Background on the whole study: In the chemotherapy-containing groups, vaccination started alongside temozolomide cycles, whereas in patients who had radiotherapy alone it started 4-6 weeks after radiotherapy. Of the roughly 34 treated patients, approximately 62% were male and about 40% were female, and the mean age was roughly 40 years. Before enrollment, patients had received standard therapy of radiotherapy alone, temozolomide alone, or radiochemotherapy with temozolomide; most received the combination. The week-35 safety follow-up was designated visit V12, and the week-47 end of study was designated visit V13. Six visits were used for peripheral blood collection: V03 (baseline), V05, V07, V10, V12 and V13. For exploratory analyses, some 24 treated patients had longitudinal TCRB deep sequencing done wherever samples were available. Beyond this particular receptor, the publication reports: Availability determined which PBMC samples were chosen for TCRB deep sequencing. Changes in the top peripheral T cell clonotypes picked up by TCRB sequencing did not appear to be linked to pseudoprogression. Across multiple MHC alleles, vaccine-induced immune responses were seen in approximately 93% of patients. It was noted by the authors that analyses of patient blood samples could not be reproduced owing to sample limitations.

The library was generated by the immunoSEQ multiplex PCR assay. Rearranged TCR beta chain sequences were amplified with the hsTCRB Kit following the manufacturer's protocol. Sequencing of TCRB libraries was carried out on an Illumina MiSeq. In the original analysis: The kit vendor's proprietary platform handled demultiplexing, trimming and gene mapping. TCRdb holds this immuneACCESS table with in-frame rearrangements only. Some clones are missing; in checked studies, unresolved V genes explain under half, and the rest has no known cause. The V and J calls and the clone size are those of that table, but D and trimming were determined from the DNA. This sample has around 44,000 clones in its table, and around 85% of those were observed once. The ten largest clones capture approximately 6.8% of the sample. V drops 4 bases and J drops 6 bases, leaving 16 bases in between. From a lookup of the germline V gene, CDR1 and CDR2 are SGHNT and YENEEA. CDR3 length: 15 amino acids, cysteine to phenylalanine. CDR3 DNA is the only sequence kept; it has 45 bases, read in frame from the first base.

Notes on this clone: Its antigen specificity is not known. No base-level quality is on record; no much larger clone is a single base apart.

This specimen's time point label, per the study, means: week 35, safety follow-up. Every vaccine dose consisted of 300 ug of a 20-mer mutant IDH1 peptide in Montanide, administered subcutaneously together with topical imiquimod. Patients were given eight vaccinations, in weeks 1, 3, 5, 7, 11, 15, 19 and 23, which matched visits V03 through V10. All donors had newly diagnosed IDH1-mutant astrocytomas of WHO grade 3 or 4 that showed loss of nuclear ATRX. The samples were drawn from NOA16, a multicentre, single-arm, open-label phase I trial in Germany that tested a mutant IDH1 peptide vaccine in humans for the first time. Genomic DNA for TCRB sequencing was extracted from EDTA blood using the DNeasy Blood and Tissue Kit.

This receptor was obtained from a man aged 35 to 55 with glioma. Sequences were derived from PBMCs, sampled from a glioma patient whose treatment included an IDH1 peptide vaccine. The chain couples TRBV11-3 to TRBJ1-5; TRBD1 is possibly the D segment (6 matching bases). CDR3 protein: CASSSDRSPGQPQHF. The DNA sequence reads TGTGCCAGCAGCTCAGACAGGTCCCCAGGTCAGCCCCAGCATTTT.